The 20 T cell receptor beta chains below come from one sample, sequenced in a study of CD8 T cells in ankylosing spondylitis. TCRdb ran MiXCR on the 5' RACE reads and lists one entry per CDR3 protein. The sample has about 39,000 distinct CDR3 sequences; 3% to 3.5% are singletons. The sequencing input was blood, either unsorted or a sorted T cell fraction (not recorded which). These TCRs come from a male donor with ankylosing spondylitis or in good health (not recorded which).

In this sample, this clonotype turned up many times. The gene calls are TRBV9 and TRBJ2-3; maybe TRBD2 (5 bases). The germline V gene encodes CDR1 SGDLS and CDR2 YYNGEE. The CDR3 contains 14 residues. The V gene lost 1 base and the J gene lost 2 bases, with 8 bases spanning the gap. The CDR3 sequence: CASSVSGDTDTQYF. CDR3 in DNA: TGTGCCAGCAGCGTATCCGGGGACACAGATACGCAGTATTTT.

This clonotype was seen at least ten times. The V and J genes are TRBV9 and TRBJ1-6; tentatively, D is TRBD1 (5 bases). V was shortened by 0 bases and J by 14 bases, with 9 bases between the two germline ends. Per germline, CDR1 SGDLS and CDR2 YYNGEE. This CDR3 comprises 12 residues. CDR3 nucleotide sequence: TGTGCCAGCAGCGTAGATGGGGGGGCCCTCCACTTT. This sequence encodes CASSVDGGALHF. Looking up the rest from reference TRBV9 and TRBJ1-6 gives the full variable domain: DSGVTQTPKHLITATGQRVTLRCSPRSGDLSVYWYQQSLDQGLQFLIQYYNGEERAKGNILERFSAQQFPDLHSELNLSSLELGDSALYFCASSVDGGALHFGNGTRLTVT.

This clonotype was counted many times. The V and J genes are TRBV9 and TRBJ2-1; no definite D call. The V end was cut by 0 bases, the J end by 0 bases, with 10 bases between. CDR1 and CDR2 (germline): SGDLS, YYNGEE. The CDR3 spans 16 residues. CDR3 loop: CASSVAVRSSYNEQFF. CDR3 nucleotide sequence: TGTGCCAGCAGCGTAGCTGTCAGGTCCTCCTACAATGAGCAGTTCTTC.

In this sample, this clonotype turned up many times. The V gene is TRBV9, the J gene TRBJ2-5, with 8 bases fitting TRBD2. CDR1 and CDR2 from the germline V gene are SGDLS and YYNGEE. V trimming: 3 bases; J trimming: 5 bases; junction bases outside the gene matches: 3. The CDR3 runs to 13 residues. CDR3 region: CASSGTSLETQYF. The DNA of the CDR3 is TGTGCCAGCAGCGGGACTAGCTTGGAGACCCAGTACTTC.

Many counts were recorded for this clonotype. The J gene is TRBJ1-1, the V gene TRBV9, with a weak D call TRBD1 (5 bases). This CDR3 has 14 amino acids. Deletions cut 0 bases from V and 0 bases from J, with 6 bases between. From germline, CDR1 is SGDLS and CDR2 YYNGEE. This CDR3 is CASSVDRMNTEAFF. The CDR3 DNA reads TGTGCCAGCAGCGTAGACAGGATGAACACTGAAGCTTTCTTT.

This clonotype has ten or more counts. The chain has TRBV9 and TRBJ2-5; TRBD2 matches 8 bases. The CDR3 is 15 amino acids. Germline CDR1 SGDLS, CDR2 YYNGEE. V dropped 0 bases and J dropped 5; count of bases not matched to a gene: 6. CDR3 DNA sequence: TGTGCCAGCAGCGTAGGAGCGGGGGTTGAGGAGACCCAGTACTTC. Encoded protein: CASSVGAGVEETQYF.

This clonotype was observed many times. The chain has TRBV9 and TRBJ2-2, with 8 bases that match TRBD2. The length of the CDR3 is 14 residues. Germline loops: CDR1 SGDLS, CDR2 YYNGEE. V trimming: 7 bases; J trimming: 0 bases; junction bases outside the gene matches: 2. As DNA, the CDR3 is TGTGCCAGCGGCGGGGGGACGAACACCGGGGAGCTGTTTTTT. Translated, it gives CASGGGTNTGELFF.

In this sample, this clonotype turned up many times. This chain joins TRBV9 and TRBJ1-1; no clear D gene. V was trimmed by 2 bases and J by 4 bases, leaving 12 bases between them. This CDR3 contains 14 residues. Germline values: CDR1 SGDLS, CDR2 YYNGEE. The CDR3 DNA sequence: TGTGCCAGCAGCGTGCGGGGAGGTGGCACTGAAGCTTTCTTT. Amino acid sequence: CASSVRGGGTEAFF.

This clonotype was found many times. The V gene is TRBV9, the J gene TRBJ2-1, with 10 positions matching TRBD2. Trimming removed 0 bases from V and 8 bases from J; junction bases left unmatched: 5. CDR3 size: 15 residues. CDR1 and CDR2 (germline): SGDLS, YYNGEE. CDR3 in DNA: TGTGCCAGCAGCGTAGGGGTAGCGGGAGGCCATGAGCAGTTCTTC. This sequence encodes CASSVGVAGGHEQFF.

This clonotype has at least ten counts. The CDR3 spells CASSVATGRETQYF. The CDR3 region has the DNA TGTGCCAGCAGCGTAGCGACAGGGAGGGAGACCCAGTACTTC. The chain links TRBV9 to TRBJ2-5; maybe TRBD1 (7 bases). In germline, CDR1 is SGDLS, CDR2 YYNGEE. V lost 0 bases and J lost 5, with 11 bases in between. This CDR3 is built from 14 residues.

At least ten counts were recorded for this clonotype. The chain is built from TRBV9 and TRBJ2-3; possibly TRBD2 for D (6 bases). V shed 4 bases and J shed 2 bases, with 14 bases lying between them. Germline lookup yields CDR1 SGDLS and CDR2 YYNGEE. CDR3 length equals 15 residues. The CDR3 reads CASSHPGEPTDTQYF. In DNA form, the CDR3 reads TGTGCCAGCAGCCACCCGGGGGAGCCCACAGATACGCAGTATTTT.

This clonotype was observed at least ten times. The CDR3 DNA follows: TGTGCCAGCAGCGCAAGCAAGAAGGATACGCAGTATTTT. This sequence encodes CASSASKKDTQYF. V and J are TRBV9 and TRBJ2-3; no clear D gene. The germline V and J ends were trimmed by 3 bases and 6 bases, with 11 bases remaining between them. CDR3 length: 13 residues. Germline V gene sequence: CDR1 SGDLS, CDR2 YYNGEE.

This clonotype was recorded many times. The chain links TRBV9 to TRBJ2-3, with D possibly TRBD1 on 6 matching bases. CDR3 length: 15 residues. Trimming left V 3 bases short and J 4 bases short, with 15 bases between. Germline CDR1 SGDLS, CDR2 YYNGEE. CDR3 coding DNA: TGTGCCAGCAGCGGTCCAGGGGCCGCCTCAGATACGCAGTATTTT. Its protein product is CASSGPGAASDTQYF.

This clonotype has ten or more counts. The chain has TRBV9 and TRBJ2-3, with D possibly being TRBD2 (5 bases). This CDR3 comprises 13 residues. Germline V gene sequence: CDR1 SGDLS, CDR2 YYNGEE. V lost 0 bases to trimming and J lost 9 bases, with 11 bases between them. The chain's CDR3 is CASSVALEDTQYF. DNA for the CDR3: TGTGCCAGCAGCGTAGCCTTGGAGGACACGCAGTATTTT. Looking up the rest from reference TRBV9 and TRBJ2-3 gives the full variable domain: DSGVTQTPKHLITATGQRVTLRCSPRSGDLSVYWYQQSLDQGLQFLIQYYNGEERAKGNILERFSAQQFPDLHSELNLSSLELGDSALYFCASSVALEDTQYFGPGTRLTVL.

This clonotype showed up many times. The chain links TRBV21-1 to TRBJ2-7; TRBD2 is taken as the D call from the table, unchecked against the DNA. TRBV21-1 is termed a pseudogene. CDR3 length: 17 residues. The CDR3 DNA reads TGTGCCAGCAGCAAGCGAGAGCCCGAGGACCCTGACTACGAGCAGTACGTC. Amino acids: CASSKREPEDPDYEQYV.

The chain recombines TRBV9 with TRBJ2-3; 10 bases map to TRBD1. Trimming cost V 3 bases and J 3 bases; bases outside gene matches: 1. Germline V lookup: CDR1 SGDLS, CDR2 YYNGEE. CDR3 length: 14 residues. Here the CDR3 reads CASSGDRGTDTQYF. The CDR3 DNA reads TGTGCCAGCAGCGGGGACAGGGGTACAGATACGCAGTATTTT.

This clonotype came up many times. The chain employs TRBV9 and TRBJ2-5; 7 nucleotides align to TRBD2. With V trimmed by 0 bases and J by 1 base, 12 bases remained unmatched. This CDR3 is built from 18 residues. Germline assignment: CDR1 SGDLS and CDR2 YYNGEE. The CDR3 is CASSVGGTGRGSQETQYF. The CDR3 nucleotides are TGTGCCAGCAGCGTAGGAGGAACGGGGCGGGGGTCCCAAGAGACCCAGTACTTC.

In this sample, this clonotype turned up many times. CDR3 coding DNA: TGTGCCAGCAGCGTAGGTATCCGGACAGCGACTAGCGGGGCCTCCTACAATGAGCAGTTCTTC. It specifies CASSVGIRTATSGASYNEQFF. The rearrangement links TRBV9 to TRBJ2-1, with 11 nucleotides matching TRBD2. V shed 0 bases and J 0 bases; nucleotides not matched to a gene: 14. Germline CDR1 is SGDLS and CDR2 is YYNGEE. The CDR3 contains 21 residues.

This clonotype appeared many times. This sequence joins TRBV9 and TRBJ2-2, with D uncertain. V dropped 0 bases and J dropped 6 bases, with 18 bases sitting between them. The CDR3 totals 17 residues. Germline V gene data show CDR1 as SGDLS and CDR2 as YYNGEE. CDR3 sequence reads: CASSVGLLDQRSGELFF. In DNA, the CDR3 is TGTGCCAGCAGCGTAGGTTTGTTGGATCAACGGTCCGGGGAGCTGTTTTTT.

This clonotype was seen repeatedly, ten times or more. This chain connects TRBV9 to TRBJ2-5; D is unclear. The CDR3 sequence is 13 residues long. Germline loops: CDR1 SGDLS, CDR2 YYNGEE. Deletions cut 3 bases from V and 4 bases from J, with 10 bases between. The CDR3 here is CASSGPYGETQYF. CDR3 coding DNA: TGTGCCAGCAGCGGCCCCTACGGAGAGACCCAGTACTTC.